This entry lists 5 T cell receptor beta chains sequenced from one sample in a study of T-cell reconstitution after alpha-beta-depleted transplantation in children. A TCRbeta library incorporating unique molecular identifiers was prepared. TCRdb itself ran the PCR reads through MiXCR, one entry per CDR3 protein. The table lists about 980,000 distinct CDR3 sequences, roughly 29% of them singletons. Material: PBMCs, mostly from graft donor cells, obtained 360 days after TCRalphabeta/CD19-depleted stem cell transplant. All receptors derive from a boy under two years old who had a stem cell transplant for SCID, so the T cells may come from the graft donor.

This clonotype was seen a handful of times. This chain connects TRBV11-2 to TRBJ1-4; D not certain. This CDR3 spans 15 amino acids. Germline CDR1 and CDR2: SGHAT and FQNNGV. V lost 3 bases to trimming and J lost 8 bases, with 16 bases between them. CDR3 residues: CASSLDRAPREKLFF. The CDR3 coding sequence is TGTGCCAGCAGCTTGGACCGGGCCCCGCGGGAAAAACTGTTTTTT.

This sequence joins TRBV12-3 or TRBV12-4 and TRBJ2-2, with 7 bases aligning to TRBD1. CDR3 size: 13 residues. V dropped 4 bases and J dropped 6; count of bases not matched to a gene: 2. CDR3 in DNA: TGTGCCAGCAGTTACAGGGGATCCGGGGAGCTGTTTTTT. Translated: CASSYRGSGELFF.

This clonotype was recorded a few times. V usage is TRBV7-2 and J usage is TRBJ2-1, with 9 bases lining up with TRBD1. Unmatched junction bases numbered 5, after V lost 4 bases and J lost 1 base. Looked up from germline, CDR1 is SGHTA and CDR2 is FQGNSA. The CDR3 consists of 16 residues. CDR3 residues: CASSSSGTGSYNEQFF. The CDR3, as DNA: TGTGCCAGCAGCTCCTCCGGGACAGGGTCCTACAATGAGCAGTTCTTC.

This clonotype came up a few times. The chain carries TRBV29-1 and TRBJ2-3; D gene ambiguous. The CDR3 is 12 amino acids. Trimming removed 6 bases from V and 3 bases from J, with 10 bases in between. CDR1 is SQVTM, CDR2 ANQGSEA, per germline. CDR3 nucleotide sequence: TGCAGCGTCCCAATCTGGACAGATACGCAGTATTTT. Amino acids: CSVPIWTDTQYF.

This clonotype came up a few times. V and J are TRBV5-1 and TRBJ1-3; D uncertain. The germline V gene encodes CDR1 SGHRS and CDR2 YFSETQ. Trimming shortened V by 0 bases and J by 2 bases, and 9 bases separated the two germline ends. The CDR3 runs 15 residues. This CDR3 reads CASSLVGVAGNTIYF. CDR3 nucleotides: TGCGCCAGCAGCTTGGTTGGGGTAGCTGGAAACACCATATATTTT.